The subject of this entry is one TCR beta chain. Trimming cost V 7 bases and J 6 bases, with 15 bases left between them. The CDR3 length is 14 residues. Germline V gene data show CDR1 as MNHEY and CDR2 as SMNVEV (reference sequence). The data were obtained in a study of T cell changes during pregnancy in multiple sclerosis. Here immunoSEQ multiplex PCR was the method, and the copy in TCRdb shows in-frame clones only, minus some. The top ten clones hold under 3% of a sample with about 59,000 clones, roughly 94% of them seen once. The sample here was CD8+ T cells from peripheral blood mononuclear cells, taken after pregnancy. The receptor's source is a female donor with multiple sclerosis, enrolled in a pregnancy study. The V gene is TRBV27, the J gene TRBJ1-4; D is ambiguous. CDR3 bases: TGTGCCAGCATGAGGTCCGGTATGGATGAAAAACTGTTTTTT. Its protein is CASMRSGMDEKLFF.